Below are 28 T cell receptor beta chains sequenced from a single sample in a study of blood T cells in healthy people across ages. Then a second PCR, running roughly 7 to 11 cycles, was carried out with a sample-barcoded 5' primer and a J-beta primer mix. TCRdb analysed the 5' RACE reads with MiXCR anew, one entry per CDR3 protein. The profile shows 600,000 to 1,000,000 distinct CDR3 sequences, more than 20% of them singletons. A further study also used this sample, focusing on T cells of mothers and their children.

Sequences were obtained from blood. Receptors were obtained from a boy aged 5-17 years in good health.

This clonotype was recorded a few times. The rearrangement uses TRBV11-2 and TRBJ2-2; D may correspond to TRBD1 or TRBD2 (6 bases each). This CDR3 spans 16 amino acids. V lost 5 bases, J lost 3 bases, and 16 bases lay in between. The germline CDR1 and CDR2 sequences are SGHAT and FQNNGV. The CDR3 sequence is CASSPAGGKYTGELFF. In DNA, the CDR3 is TGTGCCAGCAGCCCCGCCGGGGGCAAGTACACCGGGGAGCTGTTTTTT.

The chain joins TRBV7-2 to TRBJ2-5; 9 positions match TRBD2. The germline gives CDR1 SGHTA, CDR2 FQGNSA. The length of the CDR3 is 13 residues. The V gene end was trimmed by 8 bases and the J gene end by 1 base; junction bases not matched to a gene: 2. The CDR3 DNA is TGTGCCAGCGAGCGGGGGGTCCAAGAGACCCAGTACTTC. It encodes CASERGVQETQYF.

This clonotype has only a few counts. This chain uses TRBV20-1 with TRBJ2-1; a weak D match, TRBD2 (6 bases). CDR3 size: 16 residues. The V gene's germline CDR1 is DFQATT and CDR2 SNEGSKA (reference sequence). V lost 0 bases to trimming and J lost 8 bases, with 20 bases between them. The CDR3 DNA sequence: TGCAGTGCTAGAGAGACCCTCGGGGAGGCCAGGGATGAGCAGTTCTTC. Amino acid sequence: CSARETLGEARDEQFF.

The table lists this clonotype with a few counts. V is TRBV7-2 and J is TRBJ2-5, with D maybe TRBD1 (5 bases). V lost 1 base to trimming and J lost 6 bases, with 9 bases between them. CDR3 length: 13 residues. CDR1 and CDR2 from the germline V gene are SGHTA and FQGNSA. CDR3 sequence: CASSLDAGKTQYF. CDR3 nucleotide sequence: TGTGCCAGCAGCTTAGACGCAGGGAAGACCCAGTACTTC.

This clonotype was counted between two and nine times. The chain combines TRBV7-8 with TRBJ2-3, with D possibly TRBD2 on 5 matching bases. V was trimmed by 0 bases and J by 1 base, leaving 8 bases between them. This CDR3 region has 15 residues. Per germline, CDR1 SGHVS and CDR2 FQNEAQ. The CDR3, as DNA: TGTGCCAGCAGCTTAGCGGTGGGAGGCACAGATACGCAGTATTTT. Translated: CASSLAVGGTDTQYF.

CDR3 sequence reads: CASRTGGAINQPQHF. The CDR3 DNA sequence: TGTGCCAGCAGAACAGGGGGGGCCATCAATCAGCCCCAGCATTTT. V usage is TRBV6-1 and J usage is TRBJ1-5, with 8 bases that match TRBD1. V trimming: 6 bases; J trimming: 3 bases; junction bases outside the gene matches: 7. The germline gives CDR1 MNHNS, CDR2 SASEGT. The CDR3 is made up of 15 amino acids.

This clonotype was detected a few times. The chain couples TRBV24-1 to TRBJ1-5; 10 nucleotides match TRBD1. Looked up from germline, CDR1 is KGHDR and CDR2 is SFDVKD. The trim removed 4 bases at V and 6 bases at J, leaving 8 bases unmatched. The CDR3 is 16 residues long. CDR3 sequence: CATSDRDRGPGQPQHF. CDR3 bases: TGTGCCACCAGTGACCGGGACAGGGGACCGGGTCAGCCCCAGCATTTT.

The chain recombines TRBV7-2 with TRBJ2-2, with 9 bases fitting TRBD1. With V trimmed by 1 base and J by 3 bases, 3 bases remained unmatched. Looked up from germline, CDR1 is SGHTA and CDR2 is FQGNSA. CDR3 size: 16 residues. CDR3 DNA sequence: TGTGCCAGCAGCTTAGGGGGACAGGGCTACACCGGGGAGCTGTTTTTT. This gives the protein CASSLGGQGYTGELFF.

The J gene is TRBJ2-3, the V gene TRBV4-2, with D possibly TRBD1 on 5 matching bases. This CDR3 has 17 amino acids. Germline CDR1 reads LGHNA; CDR2 reads YNFKEQ. Deletions cut 0 bases from V and 2 bases from J, with 15 bases between. CDR3 bases: TGTGCCAGCAGCCAAGATAACACGCGACAGTCCACAGATACGCAGTATTTT. As protein: CASSQDNTRQSTDTQYF.

This clonotype was detected only a few times. The chain uses TRBV10-3 and TRBJ2-1; TRBD2 matches 11 bases. Germline CDR1 and CDR2: ENHRY and SYGVKD. The CDR3 has 17 amino acids. The V gene end was trimmed by 6 bases and the J gene end by 1 base; junction bases not matched to a gene: 8. The CDR3 nucleotides are TGTGCCATCAGGGTAGCGGGAGGGCCTAGGTCCTACAATGAGCAGTTCTTC. Residues: CAIRVAGGPRSYNEQFF.

This CDR3 is CASSDATSLTDTQYF. CDR3 in DNA: TGTGCCAGCAGCGACGCGACTAGCTTAACAGATACGCAGTATTTT. V usage is TRBV9 and J usage is TRBJ2-3; the match to TRBD2 covers 7 bases. This CDR3 has 15 amino acids. J was trimmed by 3 bases and V by 3 bases; bases with no gene match: 7. Germline CDR1 and CDR2: SGDLS and YYNGEE.

This clonotype has only a few counts. The rearrangement joins TRBV29-1 to TRBJ2-5; TRBD2 aligns across 11 bases. The CDR3 loop spans 15 amino acids. V lost 0 bases, J lost 1 base, and 1 base stayed unmatched. In germline, CDR1 is SQVTM, CDR2 ANQGSEA. The CDR3 loop is CSVEELAGVQETQYF. The CDR3 DNA follows: TGCAGCGTTGAAGAACTAGCGGGGGTCCAAGAGACCCAGTACTTC.

This clonotype has only a few counts. This rearrangement joins TRBV28 to TRBJ2-5; no reliable D call. V lost 3 bases, J lost 5 bases, and 10 bases lay in between. The CDR3 is made up of 13 amino acids. Germline lookup yields CDR1 MDHEN and CDR2 SYDVKM. The DNA for the CDR3 is TGTGCCAGCAGTTTTCGAGTCCCTGAGACCCAGTACTTC. This translates into CASSFRVPETQYF.

The rearrangement links TRBV12-3 or TRBV12-4 to TRBJ2-7, with TRBD1 matching over 7 bases. The CDR3 runs 14 residues. The V and J ends lost 3 bases and 0 bases, in that order; junction bases with no gene match: 2. DNA for the CDR3: TGTGCCAGCAGTTTGGGACAGATCTCCTACGAGCAGTACTTC. Protein sequence: CASSLGQISYEQYF.

This clonotype came up a few times. The chain joins TRBV7-9 to TRBJ1-1; D is perhaps TRBD1 (5 bases). Germline V gene sequence: CDR1 SEHNR, CDR2 FQNEAQ (reference sequence). Trimming took off 0 bases at V and 6 bases at J, with 8 bases between the two ends. The CDR3 runs to 13 residues. CDR3 bases: TGTGCCAGCAGCTTAGCGGGGACCCCTGAAGCTTTCTTT. Translating gives CASSLAGTPEAFF.

V and J are TRBV10-3 and TRBJ2-3; 9 positions agree with TRBD2. This CDR3 is built from 15 residues. Germline V gene data show CDR1 as ENHRY and CDR2 as SYGVKD. J lost 6 bases, V lost 3 bases, and 7 bases had no gene match. In DNA form, the CDR3 reads TGTGCCATCAGTGATCCAGCGGGAGGATCGGATACGCAGTATTTT. Amino acids: CAISDPAGGSDTQYF.

The V gene is TRBV9, the J gene TRBJ1-3; D not certain. The CDR3 covers 13 residues. From germline, CDR1 is SGDLS and CDR2 YYNGEE. V lost 8 bases and J 0 bases, leaving 9 bases between the germline ends. The CDR3 sequence: CASGEYSGNTIYF. DNA for the CDR3: TGTGCCAGTGGGGAGTACTCTGGAAACACCATATATTTT.

The chain combines TRBV29-1 with TRBJ1-2; 11 bases are a match to TRBD1. Germline V CDR1 and CDR2: SQVTM, ANQGSEA. This CDR3 has 13 residues. The J segment lost 4 bases and the V segment lost 3 bases, leaving 1 base of the junction unmatched. The CDR3 bases are TGCAGCGTTGAGGGACAGGGGGGCTATGGCTACACCTTC. Its translation: CSVEGQGGYGYTF. Combining the CDR3 with reference TRBV29-1 and TRBJ1-2 gives the whole variable domain SAVISQKPSRDICQRGTSLTIQCQVDSQVTMMFWYRQQPGQSLTLIATANQGSEATYESGFVIDKFPISRPNLTFSTLTVSNMSPEDSSIYLCSVEGQGGYGYTFGSGTRLTVV.

This chain joins TRBV19 and TRBJ2-2, with TRBD1 matching 9 bases. CDR3 length: 16 amino acids. Germline V gene sequence: CDR1 LNHDA, CDR2 SQIVND (reference sequence). With 5 bases clipped from V and 6 bases from J, the junction kept 10 bases outside the gene matches. The CDR3 loop is CASSPGWTGEAGELFF. The CDR3 DNA is TGTGCCAGTAGTCCAGGATGGACAGGGGAAGCCGGGGAGCTGTTTTTT.

The chain has TRBV4-2 and TRBJ2-6; D is possibly TRBD2 (5 bases). This CDR3 has 18 residues. V lost 1 base, J lost 0 bases, and 13 bases lay in between. CDR1 and CDR2 (germline): LGHNA, YNFKEQ. The CDR3 loop is CASSQGVSLVSGANVLTF. In DNA form, the CDR3 reads TGTGCCAGCAGCCAAGGAGTCTCACTAGTCTCTGGGGCCAACGTCCTGACTTTC.

This clonotype turned up a few times. V usage is TRBV27 and J usage is TRBJ1-4; D not certain. The germline V and J ends were trimmed by 3 bases and 8 bases, with 10 bases remaining between them. The CDR3 has 13 amino acids. Looked up from germline, CDR1 is MNHEY and CDR2 is SMNVEV (reference sequence). The CDR3 sequence: CASSFDREEKLFF. CDR3 nucleotides: TGTGCCAGCAGTTTTGATAGGGAAGAAAAACTGTTTTTT. Combining the CDR3 with reference TRBV27 and TRBJ1-4 gives the whole variable domain EAQVTQNPRYLITVTGKKLTVTCSQNMNHEYMSWYRQDPGLGLRQIYYSMNVEVTDKGDVPEGYKVSRKEKRNFPLILESPSPNQTSLYFCASSFDREEKLFFGSGTQLSVL.

The chain is built from TRBV7-3 and TRBJ2-1; D is uncertain. CDR1 is SGHTA, CDR2 FQGTGA, per germline. V lost 6 bases, J lost 4 bases, and 16 bases lay in between. The CDR3 contains 15 residues. The CDR3 protein is CASSQIPTGYNEQFF. The CDR3 nucleotides read TGTGCCAGCAGTCAAATCCCGACCGGTTACAATGAGCAGTTCTTC.

This clonotype appeared once. The junction differs from germline at one of its ends, possibly a read error. CDR3 bases: TGTGCCAGCAGCATGCAAACAGGGAACACTGAAGCTCTCTTT. Its translation is CASSMQTGNTEALF. V gene TRBV7-3 combines with J gene TRBJ1-1, with D possibly being TRBD1 (6 bases). Germline CDR1 reads SGHTA; CDR2 reads FQGTGA. CDR3 size: 14 residues.

The chain joins TRBV9 to TRBJ2-2, with 7 bases fitting TRBD1. The germline gives CDR1 SGDLS, CDR2 YYNGEE. V shed 0 bases and J 4 bases; nucleotides not matched to a gene: 6. This CDR3 is built from 16 residues. The CDR3: CASSVGRGLGTGELFF. The CDR3 nucleotides are TGTGCCAGCAGCGTAGGTAGGGGGCTCGGCACCGGGGAGCTGTTTTTT.

In regard to this clonotype: At one boundary the junction diverges from the germline segment, which might be a read error. The chain employs TRBV5-5 and TRBJ1-4; D remains unclear. The CDR3 is 13 residues long. Germline V lookup: CDR1 SGHKS, CDR2 YYEKEE (reference sequence). Written as DNA, the CDR3 is TGTGCCAGCAGCTTCGGCAGGAATGAAGAACTGTTTTTT. It yields the protein CASSFGRNEELFF.

Only a few counts were recorded for this clonotype. The CDR3 region is CASSLGGQNSYGYTF. The DNA for the CDR3 is TGTGCCAGCAGCTTAGGGGGACAAAATTCCTATGGCTACACCTTC. The gene calls are TRBV7-3 and TRBJ1-2; tentative D call: TRBD1 (6 bases). The CDR3 loop spans 15 amino acids. V lost 2 bases, J lost 4 bases, and 14 bases lay in between. CDR1 SGHTA and CDR2 FQGTGA come from the germline V gene.

The V and J genes are TRBV29-1 and TRBJ2-1; D is possibly TRBD2 (5 bases). The CDR3 covers 15 residues. The V end was cut by 4 bases, the J end by 0 bases, with 13 bases between. Germline values: CDR1 SQVTM, CDR2 ANQGSEA. This CDR3 is CSVVMDFSSYNEQFF. The CDR3 coding sequence is TGCAGCGTTGTAATGGACTTTAGCTCCTACAATGAGCAGTTCTTC.

The chain links TRBV25-1 to TRBJ1-1, with D perhaps matching TRBD1 (6 bases). Germline V lookup: CDR1 MGHDK, CDR2 SYGVNS. V lost 4 bases to trimming and J lost 0 bases, with 12 bases between them. The CDR3 is 15 amino acids. This chain's CDR3 is CASSATGLMNTEAFF. The DNA for the CDR3 is TGTGCCAGCAGTGCTACAGGGCTAATGAACACTGAAGCTTTCTTT.